The rows below give T cell receptor beta chains drawn from one sample of a study of blood T cell repertoires in COVID-19. TCRdb's copy holds only in-frame clones and misses some; the assay was immunoSEQ multiplex PCR. The repertoire holds more than 100,000 clones, with under 90% as singletons. Material: PBMCs or T cells enriched from blood (not recorded which). The receptor set was obtained from a man aged 40-50 years with acute COVID-19. CDR3s include the opening cysteine and the closing phenylalanine or tryptophan. Size tells how often a clone was seen (once, few, many) or the class of an expanded clone, and some rows leave it out.

TRBJ2-7 TRBV7-2 NA CASSPGPESSEQYF
TRBJ1-5 TRBV6-5 NA CASIPTDSYQPQHF
TRBJ1-6 TRBV11-2 once CASSPTGGPLSPLHF
TRBJ2-3 TRBV9 NA CASSVDASLVGGVDTQYF
TRBJ2-2 TRBV5-1 NA CASSLGTGGPNTGELFF
TRBJ2-1 TRBV18 once CASSTIPGSGGNEQFF
TRBJ2-3 TRBV3-1/TRBV3-2 NA CASSQITGVGTDTQYF
TRBJ1-6 TRBV3-1/TRBV3-2 few CASSQEGGLPLHF
TRBJ2-1 TRBV18 NA CASSPPGLAGGHEQFF
TRBJ2-1 TRBV3-1/TRBV3-2 NA CASSQTGSRHEQFF
TRBJ1-2 TRBV19 NA CASSILTEPHGYTF
TRBJ1-4 TRBV10-2 NA CASSKGANEKLFF
TRBJ2-3 TRBV20-1 few CSASSSGGLTDTQYF
TRBJ1-5 TRBV5-6 once CASSLGTGGVRNQPQHF
TRBJ1-2 TRBV12-3/TRBV12-4 once CASSFADYGYTF
TRBJ2-5 TRBV19 few CASSMVGGQETQYF
TRBJ2-5 TRBV7-9 NA CASSVGQGVPSQETQYF
TRBJ2-7 TRBV27 NA CASSSIALGLAGAEQYF
TRBJ2-5 TRBV2 NA CASAGAGETQYF
TRBJ2-1 TRBV3-1/TRBV3-2 once CASSQDGLAGVKGNEQFF
TRBJ2-5 TRBV7-9 NA CASSLLPPGGTGETQYF
TRBJ2-2 TRBV28 NA CASSSTTGAVGELFF
TRBJ1-4 TRBV15 NA CATSRPYNEKLFF
TRBJ1-1 TRBV10-1 few CATSRAGDTEAFF
TRBJ1-1 TRBV18 once CASSQGGDTEAFF
TRBJ2-1 TRBV12-3/TRBV12-4 NA CASSSGQGWFF